This T cell receptor beta chain was obtained from a study of control samples from healthy donors and cancer patients. Assay: immunoSEQ multiplex PCR; the TCRdb copy retains only in-frame clones and omits some. This sample has about 160,000 clones; about 87% occur once, and the top ten carry around 12%. This clone was found a few times. V was trimmed by 1 base and J by 2 bases, leaving 5 bases between them. CDR3 length: 14 residues. CDR1 and CDR2 from the germline V gene are SGHTA and FQGNSA. This chain connects TRBV7-2 to TRBJ1-4; D is unclear. The specimen was blood. The TCR sequence derives from a man younger than 40 in good health. DNA of the CDR3: TGTGCCAGCAGCTTAGGGAGTACTAATGAAAAACTGTTTTTT. Translating gives CASSLGSTNEKLFF.